A selection of T cell receptor beta chains follows, all from one sample in a study of T cells in localized non-small cell lung cancer. Method: immunoSEQ multiplex PCR; TCRdb's copy keeps in-frame clones and lacks some. The sample yields roughly 30,000 clones, approximately 84% seen once. Sequenced here: peripheral blood mononuclear cells, sampled before any cancer treatment. The receptors were sampled from a man between 40 and 70 years old with stage III lung adenocarcinoma. Both conserved end residues are part of each CDR3. A D gene is named only where the DNA matches it firmly. Where a row states a size, it is once, few, many or the class of an expanded clone; other rows omit it.

clone_size j_call d_call cdr3_length v_call cdr3_aa cdr3_nt
. TRBJ1-1 . 15 TRBV7-9 CASSYLGGLNTEAFF TGTGCCAGCAGCTACCTCGGTGGCCTGAACACTGAAGCTTTCTTT
. TRBJ2-7 . 13 TRBV30 CAWSVGMADEQYF TGTGCCTGGAGTGTTGGAATGGCGGACGAGCAGTACTTC
. TRBJ2-3 . 17 TRBV19 CASSLSIGQGRADTQYF TGTGCCAGTAGTTTGTCAATCGGGCAGGGCCGAGCAGATACGCAGTATTTT
. TRBJ1-2 . 9 TRBV20-1 CSEGRGYTF TGCAGCGAAGGTAGAGGCTACACCTTC
. TRBJ2-1 . 14 TRBV19 CASSYTPDIYEQFF TGTGCCAGTAGTTACACACCGGACATTTATGAGCAGTTCTTC
. TRBJ1-5 . 14 TRBV2 CASTKEQGQQPQHF TGTGCCAGCACGAAAGAGCAGGGCCAACAGCCCCAGCATTTT
. TRBJ2-2 TRBD1 15 TRBV6-1 CASSGRDRRAGELFF TGTGCCAGCAGTGGCCGGGACAGGAGGGCCGGGGAGCTGTTTTTT
. TRBJ2-5 . 14 TRBV9 CASARGADQETQYF TGTGCCAGCGCCCGGGGGGCGGACCAAGAGACCCAGTACTTC
once TRBJ1-2 . 13 TRBV5-4 CASSLAGGGGYTF TGTGCCAGCAGCTTGGCCGGGGGAGGGGGCTACACCTTC
. TRBJ2-5 . 13 TRBV5-4 CASSLSGVKTQYF TGTGCCAGCAGCTTGTCGGGGGTGAAGACCCAGTACTTC
. TRBJ1-1 . 15 TRBV28 CASRPGRILNTEAFF TGTGCCAGCAGGCCGGGACGTATCTTGAACACTGAAGCTTTCTTT
once TRBJ2-1 TRBD2 17 TRBV28 CASSFLIAGGRNNEQFF TGTGCCAGCAGTTTCCTGATAGCGGGAGGGCGAAATAATGAGCAGTTCTTC
. TRBJ2-3 TRBD1 16 TRBV4-1 CASSRSGQGRTDTQYF TGCGCCAGCAGCCGATCGGGACAGGGGCGCACAGATACGCAGTATTTT
large TRBJ2-3 . 16 TRBV6-4 CASSDLPGGTQDTQYF TGTGCCAGCAGTGACCTGCCAGGCGGAACACAAGATACGCAGTATTTT
. TRBJ2-1 TRBD2 14 TRBV5-4 CASRPGLAANEQFF TGTGCCAGCAGGCCGGGACTAGCGGCCAATGAGCAGTTCTTC
. TRBJ1-1 . 13 TRBV5-5 CASSPTGDTEAFF TGTGCCAGCAGCCCGACAGGTGACACTGAAGCTTTCTTT
. TRBJ1-2 . 13 TRBV7-2 CASSFRSNYGYTF TGTGCCAGCAGCTTTAGGTCGAACTATGGCTACACCTTC
. TRBJ2-2 TRBD1 13 TRBV7-3 CASSSGQGGELFF TGTGCCAGCAGCTCTGGACAGGGTGGGGAGCTGTTTTTT
. TRBJ2-7 TRBD2 15 TRBV10-3 CAISGTSGRVNEQYF TGTGCCATCAGTGGGACTAGCGGGAGAGTAAACGAGCAGTACTTC
. TRBJ1-5 . 17 TRBV5-8 CASSHTRGPGQSQPQHF TGTGCCAGCAGCCACACCCGGGGTCCAGGCCAGAGTCAGCCCCAGCATTTT
. TRBJ2-1 . 14 TRBV7-2 CASSFLGPGHEQFF TGTGCCAGCAGCTTTTTGGGACCGGGACATGAGCAGTTCTTC
. TRBJ2-7 . 14 TRBV18 CASSPGLTSYEQYF TGTGCCAGCTCACCCGGCCTTACCTCCTACGAGCAGTACTTC
. TRBJ1-2 TRBD1 15 TRBV5-1 CASSLEPDRRGGYTF TGCGCCAGCAGCTTGGAGCCGGACAGGAGGGGTGGCTACACCTTC
. TRBJ1-1 . 12 TRBV11-2 CASGSGGTEAFF TGTGCCAGCGGATCCGGGGGCACTGAAGCTTTCTTT
once TRBJ2-5 TRBD1 15 TRBV28 CATFRDRPGMETQYF TGTGCCACCTTCCGGGACAGGCCCGGTATGGAGACCCAGTACTTC
. TRBJ2-1 TRBD1 12 TRBV19 CASRQGANEQFF TGTGCCAGTAGGCAGGGGGCAAATGAGCAGTTCTTC
. TRBJ1-6 . 15 TRBV27 CASSPTGRVSSPLHF TGTGCCAGCAGTCCCACAGGGCGTGTGAGTTCACCCCTCCACTTT